This T cell receptor beta chain was obtained from a study of blood T cell repertoires in COVID-19. Study information: Collection of acute and convalescent COVID-19 samples took place in the United States, Italy and Spain. PBMCs, B-cell-depleted T cells, or T cells were the source of the cDNA or gDNA that made up the material.

CDR3 size: 15 residues. The germline CDR1 and CDR2 sequences are SGHKS and YYEKEE (reference sequence). The germline V and J ends were trimmed by 4 bases and 4 bases, with 14 bases remaining between them. Study processing details: Reference gene primer amplification gave nucleated cell count estimates. Only in-frame clones appear in the TCRdb table, and some are missing; sequencing was by immunoSEQ multiplex PCR. Clonal size and the V and J genes are those of that table, whereas D and trimming came from the DNA. In the table there are hundreds of thousands of clones, around 83% of which are singletons.

Sequencing input: peripheral blood. The TCR sequence derives from a man of 80 years or more with acute or convalescent COVID-19. V and J are TRBV5-5 and TRBJ2-2; TRBD2 is a possible D gene (7 bases). The CDR3 here is CASSIEGGLTGELFF. As DNA, the CDR3 is TGTGCCAGCAGCATCGAGGGGGGGCTCACCGGGGAGCTGTTTTTT.